Below, 13 T cell receptor beta chains from the same sample are listed, as sequenced in a study of cytomegalovirus exposure and HLA in healthy donors. PCR primers comprised 60 Vbeta and 13 Jbeta primers. Sequencing was performed with immunoSEQ multiplex PCR; in TCRdb, only in-frame clones are kept and a portion is missing. The sample shows about 120,000 clones, approximately 81% of them seen only once. Sample: PBMCs. The receptors stem from a woman aged 25 to 39 in good health and CMV-seronegative.

The genes are TRBV10-2 and TRBJ2-5; D perhaps matches TRBD1 (7 bases). With 6 bases removed from V and 2 bases from J, the gap between germline ends came to 16 bases. The CDR3 loop spans 15 amino acids. The germline V gene has CDR1 WSHSY and CDR2 SAAADI. CDR3 sequence (DNA): TGCGCCAGCAGAAAGGGGGCGGGACTGCAAGAGACCCAGTACTTC. This encodes CASRKGAGLQETQYF.

This chain links TRBV5-1 with TRBJ2-6; possible D gene TRBD1, 5 bases. The V end lost 4 bases, the J end lost 2 bases, and 16 bases lay between the germline ends. This CDR3 is built from 17 residues. CDR1 is SGHRS, CDR2 YFSETQ, per germline. In DNA form, the CDR3 reads TGCGCCAGCAGCCACGGACCCGACAGTCCTGGGGCCAACGTCCTGACTTTC. Its protein product is CASSHGPDSPGANVLTF.

The chain combines TRBV18 with TRBJ2-5, with 9 bases that match TRBD2. Germline V gene lookup returns CDR1 KGHSH and CDR2 LQKENI. The length of the CDR3 is 14 residues. The trim removed 6 bases at V and 1 base at J, leaving 3 bases unmatched. The CDR3 is CASSPSGVQETQYF. Here the CDR3 DNA reads TGTGCCAGCTCTCCTAGCGGGGTCCAAGAGACCCAGTACTTC.

The chain employs TRBV15 and TRBJ2-5, with a tentative D call TRBD2 (5 bases). Trimming removed 0 bases at V and 1 base at J, with 9 bases between. The CDR3 extends over 15 amino acids. Germline-derived CDR1 and CDR2 are LNHNV and YYDKDF (reference sequence). The CDR3 spells CATSRDHLAQETQYF. The CDR3 DNA sequence: TGTGCCACCAGCAGAGATCACCTAGCCCAAGAGACCCAGTACTTC.

For this clone: Here the CDR3 omits its conserved ending phenylalanine or tryptophan, so a read error is the likely source. The DNA is omitted, as the CDR3 cannot be located on it reliably, and the CDR3 follows TCRdb's listing. V gene TRBV5-6 combines with J gene TRBJ2-7; no check of the table's D call, TRBD2, against the DNA was made. Germline CDR1 is SGHDT and CDR2 is YYEEEE. A total of 15 residues make up the CDR3, ends included. The CDR3 is CASSLGLAGAGAVPS.

The CDR3: CASSSPTGASGNTIYF. The DNA for the CDR3 is TGTGCCAGCAGTTCGCCAACAGGGGCTAGTGGAAACACCATATATTTT. This chain joins TRBV28 and TRBJ1-3, with 7 bases that match TRBD1. This CDR3 region has 16 residues. CDR1 is MDHEN and CDR2 is SYDVKM in the germline V gene. V lost 4 bases, J lost 3 bases, and 9 bases stayed unmatched.

The J gene is TRBJ2-5, the V gene TRBV9, with D perhaps matching TRBD2 (6 bases). The germline V gene has CDR1 SGDLS and CDR2 YYNGEE. Trimming left V 3 bases short and J 4 bases short, with 7 bases between. CDR3 length: 12 amino acids. The CDR3 reads CASSDGGETQYF. The CDR3 DNA reads as TGTGCCAGCAGCGACGGGGGAGAGACCCAGTACTTC.

On this clone: The sample contains more than one DNA sequence encoding this CDR3. The chain links TRBV6-4 to TRBJ2-1, with TRBD2 matching 11 bases. This CDR3 is built from 14 residues. Looked up from germline, CDR1 is MRHNA and CDR2 is SNTAGT. V lost 2 bases and J lost 6; bases outside the gene matches: 0. The CDR3 DNA sequence: TGTGCCAGCAGTGACGGGACTAGCGGCAATGAGCAGTTCTTC. The encoded protein is CASSDGTSGNEQFF.

This clone was detected once. Other DNA sequences of this sample code for an identical CDR3. Written as DNA, the CDR3 is TGCGCCAGCAGTCCGGGGACATCGAACACTGAAGCTTTCTTT. Its protein is CASSPGTSNTEAFF. The chain is built from TRBV5-1 and TRBJ1-1; D is possibly TRBD1 (6 bases). CDR3 length: 14 residues. Germline V CDR1 and CDR2: SGHRS, YFSETQ. V dropped 5 bases and J dropped 1 base, with 12 bases sitting between them.

The CDR3 sequence: CASLEGASSYEQYF. For the CDR3, the DNA is TGTGCCAGCCTGGAAGGGGCCAGCTCCTACGAGCAGTACTTC. The chain carries TRBV2 and TRBJ2-7, with a weak D call TRBD1 (5 bases). Germline CDR1 is SNHLY and CDR2 is FYNNEI. The CDR3 sequence is 14 residues long. V was trimmed by 8 bases and J by 0 bases, leaving 14 bases between them.

The J gene is TRBJ2-7, the V gene TRBV27; 9 bases match TRBD2. The CDR3 length is 14 residues. V lost 5 bases and J lost 4; bases outside the gene matches: 6. Per the germline V gene, CDR1 is MNHEY and CDR2 is SMNVEV (reference sequence). CDR3 DNA: TGTGCCAGCAGTATAGCGGGAGCGAGATACGAGCAGTACTTC. Protein product: CASSIAGARYEQYF.

This chain links TRBV28 with TRBJ2-3, with a weak D call TRBD1 (6 bases). The CDR3 is 15 amino acids. Trimming took off 5 bases at V and 2 bases at J, with 14 bases between the two ends. The germline gives CDR1 MDHEN, CDR2 SYDVKM. The CDR3: CASSPEQGITDTQYF. CDR3 nucleotides: TGTGCCAGCAGTCCAGAGCAGGGGATCACAGATACGCAGTATTTT.

This clone has only a few counts. The V gene is TRBV11-3, the J gene TRBJ2-1; 8 bases are a match to TRBD2. The germline V gene has CDR1 SGHNT and CDR2 YENEEA. V trimming: 1 base; J trimming: 9 bases; junction bases outside the gene matches: 8. CDR3 length equals 15 residues. In DNA, the CDR3 is TGTGCCAGCAGCTTAGGTTCCAGCGGGAGAAGTGAGCAGTTCTTC. It yields the protein CASSLGSSGRSEQFF.